The 9 T cell receptor beta chains below were found in one sample sequenced in a study of T cells in Graves' hyperthyroidism and ophthalmopathy. There were TCR beta CDR3 regions amplified from RNA transcripts. An initial round of RT-PCR targeting the TCR CDR3 relied on the HTBI primer set. Each CDR3 protein is one row after TCRdb ran MiXCR on the multiplex PCR reads. The sample consists of about 590,000 distinct CDR3 sequences, less than 20% of them appearing once. Source material: blood. These receptors were taken from a woman aged 25 to 39 with Graves' hyperthyroidism.

In its sample, this clonotype was seen many times. The V call is TRBV13, the J call TRBJ2-7; perhaps D is TRBD1 or TRBD2 (7 bases each). The CDR3 consists of 15 residues. CDR1 is PRHDT and CDR2 is FYEKMQ in the germline V gene (reference sequence). The ends were cut back, 5 bases at V and 3 bases at J, with 17 bases in the middle. The CDR3 DNA sequence: TGTGCCAGCAGCCAGACGGGGGGACAGTACTACGAGCAGTACTTC. This encodes CASSQTGGQYYEQYF. Using reference TRBV13 and TRBJ2-7 for the parts outside the CDR3, the full variable domain is AAGVIQSPRHLIKEKRETATLKCYPIPRHDTVYWYQQGPGQDPQFLISFYEKMQSDKGSIPDRFSAQQFSDYHSELNMSSLELGDSALYFCASSQTGGQYYEQYFGPGTRLTVT.

Notes on this clonotype: With a much larger clone just one base away, this may be a read error. V gene TRBV20-1 combines with J gene TRBJ2-1, with a possible D match to TRBD2 (5 bases). The CDR3 totals 14 residues. Trimming removed 0 bases from V and 10 bases from J, with 16 bases in between. CDR1 is DFQATT, CDR2 SNEGSKA, per germline (reference sequence). The CDR3 is CSARDPWLATEQFF. The CDR3 DNA follows: TGCAGTGCTAGAGATCCGTGGCTAGCCACCGAGCAGTTCTTC.

This clonotype was detected ten times or more. The chain links TRBV7-9 to TRBJ2-4; 8 bases fit TRBD1. V gave up 5 bases and J gave up 8 bases; unmatched junction bases: 8. The CDR3 runs to 14 residues. CDR1 SEHNR and CDR2 FQNEAQ come from the germline V gene (reference sequence). For the CDR3, the DNA is TGTGCCAGCAGCCGACAGGGGTTGGTGGACATTCAGTACTTC. Protein: CASSRQGLVDIQYF. The complete variable domain, with remaining parts taken from reference TRBV7-9 and TRBJ2-4, reads DTGVSQNPRHKITKRGQNVTFRCDPISEHNRLYWYRQTLGQGPEFLTYFQNEAQLEKSRLLSDRFSAERPKGSFSTLEIQRTEQGDSAMYLCASSRQGLVDIQYFGAGTRLSVL.

This clonotype was recorded at least ten times. The chain carries TRBV11-3 and TRBJ2-1; D uncertain. Trimming took 1 base from V and 9 from J, leaving 10 bases between them. Germline loops: CDR1 SGHNT, CDR2 YENEEA. This CDR3 has 13 residues. CDR3 loop: CASSLARSGEQFF. The CDR3 DNA sequence: TGTGCCAGCAGCTTAGCGAGGTCCGGTGAGCAGTTCTTC.

This clonotype was seen a handful of times. The chain combines TRBV25-1 with TRBJ2-7; TRBD1 aligns across 11 bases. The germline gives CDR1 MGHDK, CDR2 SYGVNS. This CDR3 is built from 16 residues. With V trimmed by 1 base and J by 1 base, 3 bases remained unmatched. The CDR3 DNA is TGTGCCAGCAGTGAATTGGGGACAGGGGGATCCTACGAGCAGTACTTC. Amino acid sequence: CASSELGTGGSYEQYF.

The J gene is TRBJ2-3, the V gene TRBV19, with D perhaps TRBD2 (6 bases). The CDR3 consists of 15 residues. The V and J ends lost 3 bases and 10 bases respectively, with 20 bases between them. CDR1 is LNHDA and CDR2 is SQIVND in the germline V gene (reference sequence). The CDR3 DNA reads TGTGCCAGTAGTATGGCCGGGAGACCGTCAAGACCGCAGTATTTT. This encodes CASSMAGRPSRPQYF.

CDR3 amino acids: CASSPRDRGHTEAFF. The CDR3 DNA sequence: TGTGCCAGCAGCCCACGGGACAGGGGGCACACTGAAGCTTTCTTT. The chain combines TRBV13 with TRBJ1-1; TRBD1 matches at 12 bases. Losses at the gene ends were 5 bases for V and 3 bases for J; bases not matched to a gene: 4. Germline loops: CDR1 PRHDT, CDR2 FYEKMQ (reference sequence). CDR3 size: 15 residues. The full variable domain, its missing parts supplied by reference TRBV13 and TRBJ1-1, is AAGVIQSPRHLIKEKRETATLKCYPIPRHDTVYWYQQGPGQDPQFLISFYEKMQSDKGSIPDRFSAQQFSDYHSELNMSSLELGDSALYFCASSPRDRGHTEAFFGQGTRLTVV.

At least ten counts were recorded for this clonotype. The rearrangement joins TRBV28 to TRBJ1-1, with 8 bases that match TRBD1. Unmatched junction bases numbered 7, after V lost 6 bases and J lost 1 base. Per the germline V gene, CDR1 is MDHEN and CDR2 is SYDVKM. The length of the CDR3 is 15 residues. As DNA, the CDR3 is TGTGCCAGCAGCTCTACCGGGACAGGGAACACTGAAGCTTTCTTT. Translating it yields CASSSTGTGNTEAFF.

This clonotype occurred many times. This chain links TRBV11-2 with TRBJ2-7; perhaps TRBD2 as D (6 bases). Trimming pared 1 base from V and 5 bases from J, leaving 12 bases between. Germline CDR1 reads SGHAT; CDR2 reads FQNNGV. The CDR3 extends over 14 amino acids. The CDR3 DNA sequence: TGTGCCAGCAGCTTAGCGGCGGGACCGGACGAGCAGTACTTC. Translating it yields CASSLAAGPDEQYF.